Following are 30 T cell receptor beta chains from one sample sequenced in a study of T cell clonality in common variable immunodeficiency. Generated by immunoSEQ multiplex PCR, the TCRdb table keeps only in-frame clones and is missing some. Observed in the sample are more than 45,000 clones, none of them singletons. Material: peripheral blood mononuclear cells. Receptor source: a person aged 18 to 70 in good health.

The CDR3 spells CASSSSHSNQPQYF. The CDR3 bases that were read are TGTGCCAGCTCATCTTCTCATAGCAATCAGCCG. The chain recombines TRBV18 with TRBJ2-3; no clear D gene. The DNA ends 3 residues before the CDR3 does, and the rest of the CDR3 is filled in from the germline J gene. Germline assignment: CDR1 KGHSH and CDR2 LQKENI. This CDR3 comprises 14 residues.

This clone has at least ten counts. The CDR3 end falls 3 residues outside the read, so it is completed with the germline J gene. The chain couples TRBV7-6 to TRBJ2-7; no clear D. Trimming took off 4 bases at V and 1 base at J, with 5 bases between the two ends. The germline V gene has CDR1 SGHVS and CDR2 FNYEAQ. This CDR3 has 12 amino acids. The DNA read from the CDR3 is TGTGCCAGCAGCTCAACATCCTACGAG. This encodes CASSSTSYE. The CDR3 reads in full as CASSSTSYEQYF.

This clone was counted many times. The read gets to within 3 residues of the CDR3 end, and the germline J gene fills in the rest. This chain connects TRBV5-1 to TRBJ2-2, with D unclear. The CDR3 spans 15 residues. The V gene lost 2 bases and the J gene lost 2 bases, with 10 bases spanning the gap. CDR1 is SGHRS and CDR2 is YFSETQ in the germline V gene. CDR3: CASSFIHFNTGELFF. The sequenced CDR3 bases are TGCGCCAGCAGCTTTATCCACTTCAACACCGGGGAG.

In its sample, this clone was seen many times. The missing CDR3 end, 3 residues past where the read stops, is filled in from the germline J gene. The chain uses TRBV19 and TRBJ2-2, with no clear D. Germline loops: CDR1 LNHDA, CDR2 SQIVND (reference sequence). V gave up 10 bases and J gave up 6 bases, with 12 bases separating them. This CDR3 is built from 12 residues. The sequenced part of the CDR3 DNA is TGTGCCAATAGGAAACGGGCCGGGGAG. Translation: CANRKRAGE. In full, the CDR3 reads CANRKRAGELFF.

This clone was recorded a few times. The observed sequence ends 3 residues before the CDR3 terminus, with the missing tail filled in from the germline J gene. The chain joins TRBV7-6 to TRBJ1-2; D uncertain. The CDR3 runs to 14 residues. The germline CDR1 and CDR2 sequences are SGHVS and FNYEAQ. This CDR3 reads CASSLDSAAYDYTF. The CDR3 bases that were read are TGTGCCAGCAGCCTCGACTCGGCTGCCTACGAC.

There are many counts of this clone. The missing CDR3 end, 3 residues past where the read stops, is filled in from the germline J gene. This rearrangement joins TRBV4-1 to TRBJ1-4; the match to TRBD1 covers 10 bases. The CDR3 loop spans 16 amino acids. Germline V lookup: CDR1 MGHRA, CDR2 YSYEKL. The V and J ends lost 1 base and 3 bases, in that order; junction bases with no gene match: 2. The CDR3 here is CASSQGQGAANEKLFF. CDR3 DNA, as far as it was read: TGCGCCAGCAGCCAAGGACAGGGGGCGGCTAATGAAAAA.

Ten or more counts support this clone. The read stops 3 residues short of the end of the CDR3; the missing end is completed from the germline J gene. This chain connects TRBV6-1 to TRBJ2-7; 10 positions agree with TRBD1. The CDR3 runs 16 residues. V trimming: 4 bases; J trimming: 5 bases; junction bases outside the gene matches: 11. From germline, CDR1 is MNHNS and CDR2 SASEGT. CDR3 sequence reads: CASSVVVGQGTHEQYF. The CDR3 bases that were read are TGTGCCAGCAGTGTGGTTGTGGGACAGGGGACCCACGAG.

This clone has a handful of counts. The read ends 3 residues before the CDR3 terminus; that terminus is restored from the germline J gene. The chain is built from TRBV18 and TRBJ1-2, with 9 nucleotides matching TRBD1. The length of the CDR3 is 14 residues. From germline, CDR1 is KGHSH and CDR2 LQKENI. This chain's CDR3 is CASSSGQGSYDYTF. The DNA read from the CDR3 is TGTGCCAGCTCATCCGGACAGGGGTCGTACGAC.

This clone appeared many times. Coverage ceases 3 residues before the CDR3 finishes, and the germline J gene fills in the end. The chain combines TRBV19 with TRBJ1-2; no definite D call. Deletions cut 3 bases from V and 2 bases from J, with 7 bases between. The length of the CDR3 is 13 residues. Germline loops: CDR1 LNHDA, CDR2 SQIVND (reference sequence). Here the CDR3 reads CASSMFRNYGYTF. Incomplete CDR3 DNA: TGTGCCAGTAGTATGTTCAGAAACTATGGC. Looking up the rest from reference TRBV19 and TRBJ1-2 gives the full variable domain: DGGITQSPKYLFRKEGQNVTLSCEQNLNHDAMYWYRQDPGQGLRLIYYSQIVNDFQKGDIAEGYSVSREKKESFPLTVTSAQKNPTAFYLCASSMFRNYGYTFGSGTRLTVV.

This clone was seen repeatedly, ten times or more. The sequenced fragment ends 3 residues before the CDR3 boundary, so the rest is inferred from the germline J gene. The chain employs TRBV6-1 and TRBJ2-1; the match to TRBD2 covers 8 bases. Per the germline V gene, CDR1 is MNHNS and CDR2 is SASEGT. V lost 0 bases, J lost 9 bases, and 4 bases stayed unmatched. The CDR3 is made up of 14 amino acids. Partial CDR3 DNA: TGTGCCAGCAGTGAAGCCGGGGGGGCCGGTGAG. It codes for CASSEAGGAGE. The CDR3 in full is CASSEAGGAGEQFF.

This clone was recorded at least ten times. The read ends 3 residues before the CDR3 terminus; that terminus is restored from the germline J gene. The chain is built from TRBV19 and TRBJ1-2; weak D call: TRBD1 (5 bases). The V end was cut by 5 bases, the J end by 0 bases, with 10 bases between. The CDR3 is made up of 14 amino acids. Germline CDR1 LNHDA, CDR2 SQIVND (reference sequence). CDR3 in amino acids: CASSLRAANYGYTF. The CDR3 DNA, read in part, is TGTGCCAGTAGTCTCAGGGCCGCTAACTATGGC.

This clone came up many times. The sequence runs out 3 residues before the end of the CDR3; the remainder is reconstructed from the germline J gene. V is TRBV19 and J is TRBJ2-7, with D perhaps TRBD1 (6 bases). Germline assignment: CDR1 LNHDA and CDR2 SQIVND (reference sequence). V was pared by 4 bases and J by 6 bases, with 19 bases between. The CDR3 sequence is 15 residues long. The sequenced CDR3 bases are TGTGCCAGTAGTACCGGATCCGGGACAAGCGCCGAG. Translated: CASSTGSGTSAE. The whole CDR3 sequence is CASSTGSGTSAEQYF.

There are many counts of this clone. The read ends 3 residues shy of where the CDR3 ends; the end is completed using the germline J gene. The chain carries TRBV11-2 and TRBJ1-4; 9 bases align to TRBD1. This CDR3 is 15 amino acids long. V lost 5 bases, J lost 8 bases, and 9 bases stayed unmatched. Germline V gene lookup returns CDR1 SGHAT and CDR2 FQNNGV. CDR3 region: CASSLSTGGGEKLFF. Partial CDR3 DNA: TGTGCCAGCAGCCTATCGACAGGGGGAGGAGAAAAA.

This clone came up many times. The missing CDR3 end, 3 residues past where the read stops, is filled in from the germline J gene. The chain recombines TRBV13 with TRBJ1-5; D not certain. CDR3 length: 15 amino acids. Germline CDR1 reads PRHDT; CDR2 reads FYEKMQ (reference sequence). The ends were cut back, 5 bases at V and 5 bases at J, with 16 bases in the middle. This chain's CDR3 is CASSHRRLAHQPQHF. CDR3 bases read: TGTGCCAGCAGCCACCGACGGCTAGCCCATCAGCCC.

This clone was seen repeatedly, ten times or more. The CDR3 end falls 3 residues outside the read, so it is completed with the germline J gene. The genes are TRBV30 and TRBJ1-4, with 7 bases lining up with TRBD1. Per the germline V gene, CDR1 is GTSNPN and CDR2 is SVGIG (reference sequence). The CDR3 sequence is 13 residues long. Losses at the gene ends were 8 bases for V and 4 bases for J; bases not matched to a gene: 7. The CDR3 protein is CASSRDSNEKLFF. The DNA read from the CDR3 is TGTGCCAGTTCCCGGGACAGTAATGAAAAA.

This clone was recorded a few times. Coverage ceases 3 residues before the CDR3 finishes, and the germline J gene fills in the end. V is TRBV2 and J is TRBJ1-6, with TRBD1 matching 7 bases. The CDR3 has 15 amino acids. The germline V gene has CDR1 SNHLY and CDR2 FYNNEI. Unmatched junction bases numbered 11, after V lost 6 bases and J lost 9 bases. CDR3 sequence: CASRSEGAVGSPLHF. The CDR3 bases that were read are TGTGCCAGCAGGTCGGAGGGGGCGGTTGGTTCACCC.

At least ten counts were recorded for this clone. The sequenced fragment ends 3 residues before the CDR3 boundary, so the rest is inferred from the germline J gene. V usage is TRBV7-7 and J usage is TRBJ1-2, with a weak D call TRBD1 (6 bases). V lost 5 bases and J lost 4, with 20 bases in between. Germline CDR1 reads SSHAT; CDR2 reads FNYEAQ (reference sequence). The CDR3 loop spans 16 amino acids. This chain's CDR3 is CASSPLGASGVYGYTF. CDR3 DNA (partial): TGTGCCAGCAGCCCTCTGGGGGCGTCGGGTGTCTATGGC.

This clone has at least ten counts. The CDR3 is cut off 3 residues early in the read; its end comes from the germline J gene. The chain couples TRBV20-1 to TRBJ1-2; tentative D call: TRBD1 (5 bases). The CDR3 loop spans 13 amino acids. Per germline, CDR1 DFQATT and CDR2 SNEGSKA (reference sequence). The CDR3 reads CSARGLAGNDYTF. Incomplete CDR3 DNA: TGCAGTGCTAGGGGACTAGCGGGGAATGAC.

Ten or more counts support this clone. The sequence runs out 3 residues before the end of the CDR3; the remainder is reconstructed from the germline J gene. The chain recombines TRBV19 with TRBJ1-5; 9 bases fit TRBD1. CDR3 length equals 14 residues. V gave up 6 bases and J gave up 2 bases; unmatched junction bases: 2. CDR1 and CDR2 (germline): LNHDA, SQIVND (reference sequence). The CDR3 spells CASSRQGGNQPQHF. The sequenced CDR3 bases are TGTGCCAGTAGCAGACAGGGGGGCAATCAGCCC.

Concerning this clone itself: With the read ending 3 residues before the CDR3 end, the germline J gene is used to fill in that end. The gene calls are TRBV7-6 and TRBJ2-7, with D unresolved. CDR3 length: 14 residues. CDR1 is SGHVS and CDR2 is FNYEAQ in the germline V gene. The germline V and J ends were trimmed by 2 bases and 2 bases, with 10 bases remaining between them. CDR3: CASSLSSGPYEQYF. The sequenced CDR3 bases are TGTGCCAGCAGCTTATCCTCGGGTCCCTACGAG.

This clone was counted ten times or more. The missing CDR3 end, 3 residues past where the read stops, is filled in from the germline J gene. The chain couples TRBV7-2 to TRBJ1-1; 7 nucleotides align to TRBD1. Trimming removed 2 bases from V and 4 bases from J; junction bases left unmatched: 4. CDR3 length equals 14 residues. Looked up from germline, CDR1 is SGHTA and CDR2 is FQGNSA. The DNA read from the CDR3 is TGTGCCAGCAGCTTACGACAGGGAAGCACTGAA. The encoded protein is CASSLRQGSTE. The entire CDR3 protein reads CASSLRQGSTEAFF. The full variable domain, with the rest looked up from reference TRBV7-2 and TRBJ1-1, is GAGVSQSPSNKVTEKGKDVELRCDPISGHTALYWYRQSLGQGLEFLIYFQGNSAPDKSGLPSDRFSAERTGGSVSTLTIQRTQQEDSAVYLCASSLRQGSTEAFFGQGTRLTVV.

This clone showed up many times. The read terminates 3 residues ahead of where the CDR3 ends, so the germline J gene completes it. The V call is TRBV5-1, the J call TRBJ1-5, with TRBD1 as a possible D gene (5 bases). Trimming removed 4 bases at V and 6 bases at J, with 17 bases between. The CDR3 is 15 residues long. Per germline, CDR1 SGHRS and CDR2 YFSETQ. The CDR3 sequence is CASSPDGGDGQPQHF. The DNA read from the CDR3 is TGCGCCAGCAGCCCGGATGGGGGGGACGGTCAGCCC. The full variable domain, with the rest looked up from reference TRBV5-1 and TRBJ1-5, is KAGVTQTPRYLIKTRGQQVTLSCSPISGHRSVSWYQQTPGQGLQFLFEYFSETQRNKGNFPGRFSGRQFSNSRSEMNVSTLELGDSALYLCASSPDGGDGQPQHFGDGTRLSIL.

This clone was found a few times. The CDR3 end is not reached by the read, which stops 3 residues before it; the germline J gene fills it in. This chain connects TRBV6-1 to TRBJ1-2, with 8 bases aligning to TRBD1. The CDR3 has 13 residues. The V gene's germline CDR1 is MNHNS and CDR2 SASEGT. Here the CDR3 reads CASSDQGAGGYTF. The sequenced CDR3 bases are TGTGCCAGCAGTGATCAGGGGGCGGGGGGC.

This clone came up many times. The read ends 3 residues shy of where the CDR3 ends; the end is completed using the germline J gene. J is TRBJ1-4 and V is TRBV5-1; weak D call: TRBD1 (5 bases). Germline lookup yields CDR1 SGHRS and CDR2 YFSETQ. This CDR3 comprises 15 residues. V was clipped by 0 bases and J by 7 bases, with 13 bases between them. CDR3: CASSLAGSGGEKLFF. The part of the CDR3 DNA that was read is TGCGCCAGCAGCTTGGCAGGGTCGGGAGGTGAAAAA.

In its sample, this clone was seen many times. The read ends 3 residues before the CDR3 terminus; that terminus is restored from the germline J gene. V gene TRBV20-1 combines with J gene TRBJ2-2, with D tentatively TRBD1 (6 bases). Germline V CDR1 and CDR2: DFQATT, SNEGSKA (reference sequence). This CDR3 has 13 residues. V was cut by 6 bases and J by 7 bases, with 15 bases left in between. The CDR3 is CSAPWGPGGELFF. CDR3 DNA, as far as it was read: TGCAGTGCCCCCTGGGGGCCGGGCGGGGAG.

This clone occurred many times. The read ends 3 residues before the CDR3 terminus; that terminus is restored from the germline J gene. The chain links TRBV30 to TRBJ2-7; 7 bases agree with TRBD1. This CDR3 region has 13 residues. Germline V gene lookup returns CDR1 GTSNPN and CDR2 SVGIG (reference sequence). J lost 2 bases, V lost 3 bases, and 4 bases had no gene match. The CDR3 DNA, read in part, is TGTGCCTGGAGACAGGGGAAGACCTACGAG. It is translated as CAWRQGKTYE. The full CDR3 reads CAWRQGKTYEQYF.

This clone was observed at least ten times. Read sequence stops 3 residues before the CDR3 end, and the germline J gene provides the missing end. The chain carries TRBV20-1 and TRBJ1-5; D is unresolved. In germline, CDR1 is DFQATT, CDR2 SNEGSKA (reference sequence). This CDR3 is built from 14 residues. V was clipped by 1 base and J by 7 bases, with 14 bases between them. The DNA read from the CDR3 is TGCAGTGCTAGAGGTAAAGACTTGAGCCAGCCC. Translated: CSARGKDLSQP. The entire CDR3 sequence reads CSARGKDLSQPQHF.

Many counts were recorded for this clone. Since a much larger clone is just one base distant, this may be a read error. The part of the CDR3 DNA that was read is TGTGCCAGCAGCTTTTACAGGGACGATACC. Translation: CASSFYRDDT. The CDR3 as a whole reads CASSFYRDDTQYF. The chain is built from TRBV5-4 and TRBJ2-5; D might be TRBD1 (6 bases). The read halts 3 residues ahead of the CDR3 end, with the missing end drawn from the germline J gene. There are 13 residues in the CDR3. CDR1 SGHNT and CDR2 YYREEE come from the germline V gene (reference sequence).

This clone has just a few counts. Incomplete CDR3 DNA: TGTGCCAGCCTCCTACAGGGGATATCCTACAATGAG. Its protein product is CASLLQGISYNE. The CDR3 reads in full as CASLLQGISYNEQFF. This sequence joins TRBV2 and TRBJ2-1; 7 bases are shared with TRBD1. The read gets to within 3 residues of the CDR3 end, and the germline J gene fills in the rest. Losses at the gene ends were 8 bases for V and 1 base for J; bases not matched to a gene: 8. The CDR3 has 15 amino acids. Germline CDR1 and CDR2: SNHLY and FYNNEI.

This clone has only a few counts. A far larger clone is a single base away, which makes a read error likely. The CDR3 end lies 3 residues beyond the end of the read and is filled in from the germline J gene. The chain has TRBV7-2 and TRBJ2-7; possibly TRBD1 for D (5 bases). Germline values: CDR1 SGHTA, CDR2 FQGNSA. CDR3 length equals 14 residues. CDR3 in amino acids: CAGRSSQGPYEQYF. The DNA read from the CDR3 is TGTGCCGGCAGGTCTAGTCAGGGTCCCTACGAG.